Each of the 18 T cell receptor beta chains below was sequenced from the same sample in a study of shared clonotypes between healthy human individuals. Clones were sequenced by immunoSEQ multiplex PCR, and TCRdb holds only the in-frame ones, with some missing. There are 2.3 million or so clones in the sample; more than 80% occur only once, and 0.3% to 0.4% lies in the top ten. The sequenced material came from naive CD4+ T cells from PBMCs. Documented subset: CD45RA+ positively selected. The receptors derive from a man younger than 35 in good health. Some clones in this sample may be carry-over from other donors' samples.

This clone occurred a few times. Other DNA sequences in this sample translate to the same CDR3. The chain is built from TRBV20-1 and TRBJ1-2; the match to TRBD1 covers 7 bases. The germline gives CDR1 DFQATT, CDR2 SNEGSKA (reference sequence). CDR3 size: 11 residues. V shed 3 bases, J shed 5 bases, and the junction held 0 bases outside the gene matches. The CDR3 loop is CSARGQYGYTF. CDR3 coding DNA: TGCAGTGCTAGGGGACAGTATGGCTACACCTTC.

The chain joins TRBV28 to TRBJ2-5; 11 bases match TRBD1. The V gene end was trimmed by 5 bases and the J gene end by 2 bases; junction bases not matched to a gene: 7. The CDR3 is 16 amino acids. In germline, CDR1 is MDHEN, CDR2 SYDVKM. The CDR3 DNA reads TGTGCCAGCAGTCAAGGACAGGGGGCTACTCAAGAGACCCAGTACTTC. It specifies CASSQGQGATQETQYF.

For the CDR3, the DNA is TGTGCCAGTAGTATCAGACAGGGCTACTATGGCTACACCTTC. Amino acids: CASSIRQGYYGYTF. J is TRBJ1-2 and V is TRBV19; 7 bases are shared with TRBD1. Looked up from germline, CDR1 is LNHDA and CDR2 is SQIVND (reference sequence). The length of the CDR3 is 14 residues. With 3 bases clipped from V and 3 bases from J, the junction kept 4 bases outside the gene matches.

This clone came up once. The V and J genes are TRBV28 and TRBJ2-7, with 8 nucleotides matching TRBD2. The J segment lost 0 bases and the V segment lost 6 bases, leaving 10 bases of the junction unmatched. Germline CDR1 and CDR2: MDHEN and SYDVKM. The CDR3 sequence is 16 residues long. The CDR3 DNA is TGTGCCAGCAGCCAGCCGGGAGGGGTCCCCTCCTACGAGCAGTACTTC. Protein sequence: CASSQPGGVPSYEQYF. Combining the CDR3 with reference TRBV28 and TRBJ2-7 gives the whole variable domain DVKVTQSSRYLVKRTGEKVFLECVQDMDHENMFWYRQDPGLGLRLIYFSYDVKMKEKGDIPEGYSVSREKKERFSLILESASTNQTSMYLCASSQPGGVPSYEQYFGPGTRLTVT.

As to this clone: This same CDR3 is encoded by further DNA sequences in the sample. The V gene is TRBV29-1, the J gene TRBJ2-3; maybe TRBD1 (6 bases). The V gene lost 6 bases and the J gene lost 3 bases, with 10 bases spanning the gap. Germline CDR1 and CDR2: SQVTM and ANQGSEA. The CDR3 covers 12 residues. CDR3 bases: TGCAGCGTAGAAACAGGGACAGATACGCAGTATTTT. It encodes CSVETGTDTQYF.

V gene TRBV5-1 combines with J gene TRBJ2-3, with D perhaps TRBD1 (6 bases). V lost 3 bases to trimming and J lost 6 bases, with 20 bases between them. The CDR3 runs to 16 residues. Germline V CDR1 and CDR2: SGHRS, YFSETQ. CDR3 sequence reads: CASSSPLQGFPDTQYF. The CDR3 DNA follows: TGCGCCAGCAGCTCTCCCCTACAGGGATTCCCCGATACGCAGTATTTT.

The chain combines TRBV4-1 with TRBJ2-7; 10 bases fit TRBD2. This CDR3 has 16 amino acids. CDR1 MGHRA and CDR2 YSYEKL come from the germline V gene. The V segment lost 1 base and the J segment 5 bases; nucleotides outside the gene matches: 8. The CDR3 reads CASSQGALAGVHEQYF. Here the CDR3 DNA reads TGCGCCAGCAGCCAAGGGGCCCTAGCGGGAGTACACGAGCAGTACTTC.

The DNA for the CDR3 is TGTGCCAGCAGTGATCCCCCGGGACTTCTAAGCTCCTACAATGAGCAGTTCTTC. This codes for CASSDPPGLLSSYNEQFF. The gene calls are TRBV28 and TRBJ2-1, with D possibly matching TRBD2 (6 bases). There are 18 residues in the CDR3. V lost 5 bases to trimming and J lost 0 bases, with 20 bases between them. The germline V gene encodes CDR1 MDHEN and CDR2 SYDVKM.

This clone came up once. The genes are TRBV4-1 and TRBJ2-7; possibly TRBD1 or TRBD2 for D (6 bases each). The CDR3 runs to 14 residues. The V end lost 6 bases, the J end lost 6 bases, and 18 bases lay between the germline ends. CDR1 is MGHRA, CDR2 YSYEKL, per germline. In nucleotides, the CDR3 is TGCGCCAGCAGGGAGGGGGGATACGGGAGCGAGCAGTACTTC. As protein: CASREGGYGSEQYF.

The chain has TRBV28 and TRBJ2-1; the D gene is possibly TRBD1 (5 bases). Germline CDR1 is MDHEN and CDR2 is SYDVKM. There are 15 residues in the CDR3. With 8 bases removed from V and 0 bases from J, the gap between germline ends came to 14 bases. The CDR3 DNA is TGTGCCAGCGGGGCGGCGGATAGCTCCTACAATGAGCAGTTCTTC. The encoded protein is CASGAADSSYNEQFF.

This chain connects TRBV2 to TRBJ1-4; tentative D call: TRBD1 (6 bases). Trimming cost V 9 bases and J 4 bases, with 12 bases left between them. Germline lookup yields CDR1 SNHLY and CDR2 FYNNEI. The CDR3 runs to 13 residues. The CDR3 nucleotides are TGTGCCAGTACAGGGTTGGATAATGAAAAACTGTTTTTT. Encoded protein: CASTGLDNEKLFF.

CDR3 DNA: TGCGCCAGCAGCTTGGGATCAGCGGACAATGAGCAGTTCTTC. Its translation: CASSLGSADNEQFF. This chain joins TRBV5-1 and TRBJ2-1; possible D gene TRBD2, 5 bases. The CDR3 has 14 residues. The germline V gene encodes CDR1 SGHRS and CDR2 YFSETQ. Trimming cost V 0 bases and J 5 bases, with 9 bases left between them.

The V call is TRBV10-3, the J call TRBJ1-1; D gene ambiguous. The V gene lost 4 bases and the J gene lost 3 bases, with 15 bases spanning the gap. Looked up from germline, CDR1 is ENHRY and CDR2 is SYGVKD. The CDR3 has 15 amino acids. CDR3 residues: CAISVDGGWDTEAFF. CDR3 coding DNA: TGTGCCATCAGTGTCGACGGAGGGTGGGACACTGAAGCTTTCTTT.

The rearrangement uses TRBV27 and TRBJ2-5; no reliable D call. Germline V lookup: CDR1 MNHEY, CDR2 SMNVEV (reference sequence). This CDR3 comprises 14 residues. Between the trimmed V and J ends, which lost 5 bases and 2 bases, there was a span of 12 bases. The DNA for the CDR3 is TGTGCCAGCAGTGGGTCATGGCAGCAAGAGACCCAGTACTTC. Its translation: CASSGSWQQETQYF.

CDR3 DNA: TGTGCCAGCAGCTCGGACAGGGAGCAAAAGGGCTACACCTTC. Translated: CASSSDREQKGYTF. V is TRBV7-9 and J is TRBJ1-2, with 8 bases aligning to TRBD1. The CDR3 totals 14 residues. The V segment lost 4 bases and the J segment 8 bases; nucleotides outside the gene matches: 9. Germline V gives CDR1 SEHNR, CDR2 FQNEAQ (reference sequence).

The chain combines TRBV7-3 with TRBJ1-1, with D uncertain. V gave up 2 bases and J gave up 4 bases, with 14 bases separating them. The CDR3 has 15 amino acids. Germline CDR1 is SGHTA and CDR2 is FQGTGA. The CDR3 region is CASSLLANSVTEAFF. DNA for the CDR3: TGTGCCAGCAGCTTATTAGCCAATTCGGTCACTGAAGCTTTCTTT.

The chain employs TRBV30 and TRBJ1-3; no reliable D call. V lost 0 bases, J lost 4 bases, and 7 bases lay in between. Germline CDR1 and CDR2: GTSNPN and SVGIG (reference sequence). There are 13 residues in the CDR3. The DNA of the CDR3 is TGTGCCTGGAGTGTGGAAGGAGGAAACACCATATATTTT. It codes for CAWSVEGGNTIYF. The full variable domain, its missing parts supplied by reference TRBV30 and TRBJ1-3, is SQTIHQWPATLVQPVGSPLSLECTVEGTSNPNLYWYRQAAGRGLQLLFYSVGIGQISSEVPQNLSASRPQDRQFILSSKKLLLSDSGFYLCAWSVEGGNTIYFGEGSWLTVV.

The chain combines TRBV2 with TRBJ1-5; D not certain. The CDR3 is 13 amino acids. Trimming shortened V by 6 bases and J by 5 bases, and 11 bases separated the two germline ends. Germline CDR1 SNHLY, CDR2 FYNNEI. CDR3 DNA: TGTGCCAGCAGCGAGGCCGGCCATCAGCCCCAGCATTTT. It encodes CASSEAGHQPQHF.